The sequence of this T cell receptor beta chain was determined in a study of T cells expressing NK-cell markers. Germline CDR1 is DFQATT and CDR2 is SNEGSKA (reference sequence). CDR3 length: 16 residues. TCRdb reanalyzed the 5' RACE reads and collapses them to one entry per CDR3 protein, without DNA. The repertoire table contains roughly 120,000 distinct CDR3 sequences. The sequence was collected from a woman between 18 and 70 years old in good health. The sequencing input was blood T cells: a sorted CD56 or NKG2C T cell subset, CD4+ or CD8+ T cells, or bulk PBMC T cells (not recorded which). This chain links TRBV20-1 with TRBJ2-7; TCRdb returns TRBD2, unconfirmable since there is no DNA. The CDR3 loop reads CSAETLAGIYPYEQYF.